This T cell receptor (beta chain) was sequenced in a study of PD-1 blockade in classical Hodgkin lymphoma. For this clone: Its antigen is as yet unknown.

Sequencing used immunoSEQ multiplex PCR; TCRdb keeps in-frame clones, though not all of them. The sample consists of over 80,000 clones, about 77% of them appearing once. The CDR3 is 14 residues long. Germline V gene data show CDR1 as SGHAT and CDR2 as FQNNGV. Trimming removed 1 base at V and 9 bases at J, with 10 bases between. Regarding time point: cycle 4 day 1 (C4D1), after more than five weeks of nivolumab. Every patient experienced relapse after autologous stem cell transplantation, and brentuximab vedotin exposure varied. Responses achieved at best were complete response, partial response or progressive disease. Study conclusions and caveats: It was CD4+ TCR diversity, not CD8+, that rose significantly by C4D1. Baseline diversity resembling that of newly diagnosed patients was seen in complete responders. Reported findings placed baseline TCR diversity lower in newly diagnosed patients (compared with healthy donors).

The rearrangement links TRBV11-2 to TRBJ1-6; possible D gene TRBD1, 5 bases. The sequencing used peripheral blood mononuclear cells (PBMCs), collected before the fourth cycle of nivolumab. This clonotype was obtained from a human donor with classical Hodgkin lymphoma. The CDR3 DNA is TGTGCCAGCAGCTTAGGAACAGGAACTTCACCCCTCCACTTT. The encoded protein is CASSLGTGTSPLHF.